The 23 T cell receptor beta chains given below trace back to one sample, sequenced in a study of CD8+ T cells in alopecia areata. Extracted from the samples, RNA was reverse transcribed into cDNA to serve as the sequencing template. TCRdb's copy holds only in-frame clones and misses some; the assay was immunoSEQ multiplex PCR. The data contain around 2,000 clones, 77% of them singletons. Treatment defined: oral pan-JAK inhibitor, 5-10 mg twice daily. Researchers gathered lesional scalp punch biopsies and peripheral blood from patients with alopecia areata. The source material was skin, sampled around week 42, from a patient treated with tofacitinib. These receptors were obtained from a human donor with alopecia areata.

CDR3: CASSLKGEGSYGYTF. Written as DNA, the CDR3 is TGTGCCAGCAGCTTAAAAGGGGAAGGCAGTTATGGCTACACCTTC. The V call is TRBV7-3, the J call TRBJ1-2; maybe TRBD1 (5 bases). Germline V lookup: CDR1 SGHTA, CDR2 FQGTGA. The CDR3 is made up of 15 amino acids. Trimming took off 1 base at V and 5 bases at J, with 14 bases between the two ends.

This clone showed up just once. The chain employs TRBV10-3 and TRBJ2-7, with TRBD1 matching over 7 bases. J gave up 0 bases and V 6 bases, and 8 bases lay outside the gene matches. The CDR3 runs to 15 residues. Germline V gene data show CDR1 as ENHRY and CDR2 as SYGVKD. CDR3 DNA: TGTGCCATCAGCGACCTACAGGGGAGCTCCTACGAGCAGTACTTC. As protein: CAISDLQGSSYEQYF.

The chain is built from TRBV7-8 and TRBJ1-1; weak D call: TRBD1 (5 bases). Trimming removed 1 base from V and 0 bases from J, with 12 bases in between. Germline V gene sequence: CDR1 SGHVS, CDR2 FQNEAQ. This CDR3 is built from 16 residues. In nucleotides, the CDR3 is TGTGCCAGCAGCTTAGGGGTGTTAGGGGTGAACACTGAAGCTTTCTTT. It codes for CASSLGVLGVNTEAFF.

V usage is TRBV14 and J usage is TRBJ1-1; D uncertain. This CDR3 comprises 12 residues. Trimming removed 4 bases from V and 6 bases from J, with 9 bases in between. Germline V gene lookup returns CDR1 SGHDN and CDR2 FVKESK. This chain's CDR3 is CASSRIGAEAFF. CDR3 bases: TGTGCCAGCAGCCGGATAGGAGCTGAAGCTTTCTTT. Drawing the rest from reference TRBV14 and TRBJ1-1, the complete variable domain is EAGVTQFPSHSVIEKGQTVTLRCDPISGHDNLYWYRRVMGKEIKFLLHFVKESKQDESGMPNNRFLAERTGGTYSTLKVQPAELEDSGVYFCASSRIGAEAFFGQGTRLTVV.

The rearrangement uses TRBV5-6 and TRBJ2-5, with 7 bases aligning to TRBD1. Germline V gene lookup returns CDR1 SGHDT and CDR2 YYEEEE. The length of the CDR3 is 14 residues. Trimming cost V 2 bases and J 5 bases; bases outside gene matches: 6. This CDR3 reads CASSFGQVVETQYF. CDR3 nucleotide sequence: TGTGCCAGCAGCTTTGGACAGGTCGTTGAGACCCAGTACTTC.

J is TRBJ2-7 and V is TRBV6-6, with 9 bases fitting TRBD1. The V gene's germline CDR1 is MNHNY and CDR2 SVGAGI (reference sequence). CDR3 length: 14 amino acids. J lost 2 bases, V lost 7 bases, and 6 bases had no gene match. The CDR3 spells CASTKGQGPYEQYF. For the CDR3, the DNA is TGTGCCAGCACCAAGGGACAGGGACCCTACGAGCAGTACTTC.

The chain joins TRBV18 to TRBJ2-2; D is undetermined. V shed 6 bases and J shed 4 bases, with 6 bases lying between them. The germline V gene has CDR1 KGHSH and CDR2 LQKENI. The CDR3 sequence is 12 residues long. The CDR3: CASSVATGELFF. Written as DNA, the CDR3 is TGTGCCAGCTCGGTGGCCACCGGGGAGCTGTTTTTT.

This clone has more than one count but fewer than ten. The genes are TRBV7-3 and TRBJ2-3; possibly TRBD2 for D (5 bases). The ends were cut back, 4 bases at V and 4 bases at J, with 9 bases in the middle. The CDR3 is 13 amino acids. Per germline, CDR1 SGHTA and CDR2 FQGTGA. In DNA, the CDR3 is TGTGCCAGCAGCTCGGACTCGGCAGATACGCAGTATTTT. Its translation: CASSSDSADTQYF.

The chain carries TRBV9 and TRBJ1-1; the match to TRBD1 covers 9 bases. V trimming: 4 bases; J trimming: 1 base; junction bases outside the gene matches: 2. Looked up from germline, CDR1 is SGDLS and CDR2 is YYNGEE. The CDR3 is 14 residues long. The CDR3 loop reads CASSSGQGNTEAFF. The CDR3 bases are TGTGCCAGCAGCTCGGGACAGGGGAACACTGAAGCTTTCTTT.

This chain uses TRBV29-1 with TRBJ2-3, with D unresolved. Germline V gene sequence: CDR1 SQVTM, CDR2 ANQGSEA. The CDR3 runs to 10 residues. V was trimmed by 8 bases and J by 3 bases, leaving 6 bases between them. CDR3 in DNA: TGCAGCCACGGGACAGATACGCAGTATTTT. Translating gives CSHGTDTQYF.

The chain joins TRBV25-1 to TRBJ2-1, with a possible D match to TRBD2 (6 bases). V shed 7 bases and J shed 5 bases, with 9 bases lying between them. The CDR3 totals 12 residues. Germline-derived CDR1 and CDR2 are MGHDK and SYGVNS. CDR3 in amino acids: CASKGGNNEQFF. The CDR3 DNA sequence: TGTGCCAGCAAAGGAGGGAACAATGAGCAGTTCTTC.

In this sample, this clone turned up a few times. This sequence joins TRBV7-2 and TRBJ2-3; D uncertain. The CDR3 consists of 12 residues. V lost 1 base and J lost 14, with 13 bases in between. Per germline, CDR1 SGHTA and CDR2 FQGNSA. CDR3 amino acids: CASSLDGPRRYF. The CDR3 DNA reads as TGTGCCAGCAGCTTAGACGGACCGCGACGGTATTTT.

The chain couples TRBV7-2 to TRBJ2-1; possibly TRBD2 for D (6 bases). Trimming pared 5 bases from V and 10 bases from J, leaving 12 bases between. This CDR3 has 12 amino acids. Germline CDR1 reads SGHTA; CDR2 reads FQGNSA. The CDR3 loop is CASSPGRREQFF. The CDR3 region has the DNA TGTGCCAGCAGCCCAGGGAGGCGGGAGCAGTTCTTC.

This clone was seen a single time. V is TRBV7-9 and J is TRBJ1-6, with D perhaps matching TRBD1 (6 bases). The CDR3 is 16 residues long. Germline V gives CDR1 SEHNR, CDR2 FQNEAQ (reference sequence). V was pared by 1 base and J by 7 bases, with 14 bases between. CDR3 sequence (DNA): TGTGCCAGCAGCTTAGTCGGCAGGGGTGGGAATTCACCCCTCCACTTT. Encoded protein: CASSLVGRGGNSPLHF.

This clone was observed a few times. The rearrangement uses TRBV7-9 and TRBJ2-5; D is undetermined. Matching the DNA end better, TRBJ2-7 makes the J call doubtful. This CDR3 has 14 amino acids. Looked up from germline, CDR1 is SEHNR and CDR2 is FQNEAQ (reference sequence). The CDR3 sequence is CASSLAGRTYEQYF. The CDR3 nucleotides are TGTGCCAGCAGCTTAGCGGGCAGAACCTACGAGCAGTACTTC.

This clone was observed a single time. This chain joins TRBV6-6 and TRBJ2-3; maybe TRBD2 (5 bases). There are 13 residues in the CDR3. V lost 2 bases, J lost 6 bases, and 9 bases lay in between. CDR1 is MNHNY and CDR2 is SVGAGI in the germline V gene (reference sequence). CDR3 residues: CASSYGGPDTQYF. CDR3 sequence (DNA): TGTGCCAGCAGTTACGGCGGGCCGGATACGCAGTATTTT.

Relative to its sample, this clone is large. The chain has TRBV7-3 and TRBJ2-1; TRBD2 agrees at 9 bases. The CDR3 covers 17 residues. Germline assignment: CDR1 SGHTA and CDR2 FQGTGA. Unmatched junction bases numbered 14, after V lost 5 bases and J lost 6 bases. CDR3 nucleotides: TGTGCCAGCAGCCTAAAACCATTGGGGACTAGCCGCAATGAGCAGTTCTTC. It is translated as CASSLKPLGTSRNEQFF.

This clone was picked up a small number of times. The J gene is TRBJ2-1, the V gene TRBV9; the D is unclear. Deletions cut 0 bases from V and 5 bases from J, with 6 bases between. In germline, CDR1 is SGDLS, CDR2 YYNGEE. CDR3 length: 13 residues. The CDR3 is CASSVGGDNEQFF. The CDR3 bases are TGTGCCAGCAGCGTAGGAGGAGACAATGAGCAGTTCTTC.

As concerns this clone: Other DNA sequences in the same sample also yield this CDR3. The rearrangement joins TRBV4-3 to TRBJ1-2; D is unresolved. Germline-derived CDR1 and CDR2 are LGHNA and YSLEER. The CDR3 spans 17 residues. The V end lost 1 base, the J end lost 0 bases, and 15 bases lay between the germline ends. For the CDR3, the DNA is TGCGCCAGCAGCCAAGTAGCGACGGGTAGCCCTAACTATGGCTACACCTTC. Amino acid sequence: CASSQVATGSPNYGYTF.

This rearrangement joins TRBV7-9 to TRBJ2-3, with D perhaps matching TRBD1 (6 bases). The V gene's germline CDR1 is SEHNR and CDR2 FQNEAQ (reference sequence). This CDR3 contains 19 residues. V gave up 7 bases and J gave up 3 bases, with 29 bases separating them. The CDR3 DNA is TGTGCCAGCACCCGCCCCCCAAGGTACCGGGACAAAGCGACAGATACGCAGTATTTT. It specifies CASTRPPRYRDKATDTQYF.

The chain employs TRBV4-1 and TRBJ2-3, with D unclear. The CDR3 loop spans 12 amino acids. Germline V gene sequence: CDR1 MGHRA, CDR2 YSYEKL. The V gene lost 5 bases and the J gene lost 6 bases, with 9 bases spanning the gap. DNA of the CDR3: TGCGCCAGCAGCAGGCCCGGGGATACGCAGTATTTT. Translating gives CASSRPGDTQYF.

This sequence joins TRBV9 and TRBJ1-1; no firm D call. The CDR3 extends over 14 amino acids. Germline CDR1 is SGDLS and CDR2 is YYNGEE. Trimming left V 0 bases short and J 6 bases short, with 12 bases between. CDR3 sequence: CASSVGPTTPEAFF. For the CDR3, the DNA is TGTGCCAGCAGCGTAGGCCCCACGACGCCTGAAGCTTTCTTT.

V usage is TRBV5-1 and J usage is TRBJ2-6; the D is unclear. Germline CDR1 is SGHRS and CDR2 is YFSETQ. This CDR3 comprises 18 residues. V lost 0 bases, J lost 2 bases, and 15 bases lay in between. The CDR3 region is CASSLAGELGAGANVLTF. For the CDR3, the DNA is TGCGCCAGCAGCTTGGCAGGTGAACTCGGCGCTGGGGCCAACGTCCTGACTTTC.